This note documents a single T cell receptor (beta chain) sequence. Only in-frame clones appear in the TCRdb table, and some are missing; sequencing was by immunoSEQ multiplex PCR. The data contain tens of thousands of clones, roughly 91% of them singletons. These data are taken from a study of blood T cell repertoires in COVID-19. At the level of the study: T cells, B-cell-depleted T cells, or PBMCs provided the cDNA or gDNA that served as material.

The junction had 3 bases not matched to a gene; V was cut back by 7 bases and J by 7 bases. This CDR3 contains 13 residues. Germline V gene sequence: CDR1 SGHNT, CDR2 YYREEE (reference sequence). The chain has TRBV5-4 and TRBJ2-1; 12 bases are shared with TRBD2. The TCR sequence derives from a man aged 45-60 years with COVID-19, enrolled during active disease. Sample: peripheral blood. The DNA of the CDR3 is TGTGCCAGCCGGACTAGCGGGAATAATGAGCAGTTCTTC. Its translation is CASRTSGNNEQFF.